This TCR beta chain was identified in a study of glioma-infiltrating T cells. Study-wide points: CDR3 overlap between tissue and blood was very small. Gliomas, especially low-grade, showed above-expected tissue-blood divergence; non-neoplastic patients showed below.

V gave up 0 bases and J gave up 5 bases, with 13 bases separating them. The CDR3 extends over 16 amino acids. Per the germline V gene, CDR1 is LGHNA and CDR2 is YSLEER. This clonotype came up many times. Its antigen is unidentified. Amplification of TCR alpha and beta CDR3 regions from RNA used iRepertoire nested multiplex PCR. For one-step reverse transcription and amplification, roughly 100-400 ng of tissue mRNA or PBMC total RNA was used. A single record per CDR3 protein comes from TCRdb applying MiXCR to the multiplex PCR reads. The repertoire holds 90,000 to 110,000 distinct CDR3 sequences, with about 25% as singletons.

The gene calls are TRBV4-3 and TRBJ1-4; D call uncertain. The receptor comes from a human donor with low-grade glioma or glioblastoma, undergoing nonglioma brain surgery, or in good health (not recorded which). Input material: glioma tissue, nonneoplastic brain tissue, or PBMCs (not recorded which). In DNA form, the CDR3 reads TGCGCCAGCAGCCAAGATCGGTTCTCCTCCAATGAAAAACTGTTTTTT. It yields the protein CASSQDRFSSNEKLFF.